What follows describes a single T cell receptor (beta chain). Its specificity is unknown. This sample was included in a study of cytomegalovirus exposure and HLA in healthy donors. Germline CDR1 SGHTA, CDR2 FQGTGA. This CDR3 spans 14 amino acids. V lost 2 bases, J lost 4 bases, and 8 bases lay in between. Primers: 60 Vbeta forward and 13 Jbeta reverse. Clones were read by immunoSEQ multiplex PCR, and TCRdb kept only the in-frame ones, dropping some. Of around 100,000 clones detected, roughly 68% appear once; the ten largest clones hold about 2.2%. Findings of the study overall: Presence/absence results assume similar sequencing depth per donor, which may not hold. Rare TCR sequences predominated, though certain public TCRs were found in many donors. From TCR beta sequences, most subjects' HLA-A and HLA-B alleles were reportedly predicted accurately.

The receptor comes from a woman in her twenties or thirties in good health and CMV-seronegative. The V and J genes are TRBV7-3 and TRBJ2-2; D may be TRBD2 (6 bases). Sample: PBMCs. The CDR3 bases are TGTGCCAGCAGCTTAGGTAGCGGCACCGGGGAGCTGTTTTTT. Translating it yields CASSLGSGTGELFF.